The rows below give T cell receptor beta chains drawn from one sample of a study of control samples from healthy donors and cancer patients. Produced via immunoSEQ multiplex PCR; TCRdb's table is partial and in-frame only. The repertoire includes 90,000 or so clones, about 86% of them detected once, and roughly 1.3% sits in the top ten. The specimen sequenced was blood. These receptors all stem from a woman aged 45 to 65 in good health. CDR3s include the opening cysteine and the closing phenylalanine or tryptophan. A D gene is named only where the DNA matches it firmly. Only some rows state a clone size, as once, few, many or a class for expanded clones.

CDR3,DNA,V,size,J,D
CASSPEGYPTSPLHF,TGTGCCAGCTCACCTGAGGGGTACCCTACCTCACCCCTCCACTTT,TRBV18,.,TRBJ1-6,.
CASSYLVGANNEQFF,TGTGCCAGCAGTTACTTGGTGGGAGCCAACAATGAGCAGTTCTTC,TRBV6-5,.,TRBJ2-1,.
CASRSIQGAHQPQHF,TGTGCCAGCAGGTCAATACAGGGGGCTCATCAGCCCCAGCATTTT,TRBV28,few,TRBJ1-5,TRBD1
CASSLHRGNQPQHF,TGTGCCAGCAGCCTCCACAGGGGCAATCAGCCCCAGCATTTT,TRBV6-5,.,TRBJ1-5,.
CASSRDRGRDEQFF,TGTGCCAGTAGCCGGGACAGGGGAAGGGATGAGCAGTTCTTC,TRBV19,.,TRBJ2-1,TRBD1
CASSQDWLCSGNTIYF,TGTGCCAGCAGCCAAGACTGGCTATGTTCTGGAAACACCATATATTTT,TRBV3-1/TRBV3-2,.,TRBJ1-3,.
CASSSSGTNTEAFF,TGTGCCAGCAGTTCTTCCGGGACGAACACTGAAGCTTTCTTT,TRBV6-5,.,TRBJ1-1,.
CSSSNRGGTEAFF,TGCAGCTCATCGAATCGGGGAGGCACTGAAGCTTTCTTT,TRBV29-1,.,TRBJ1-1,.
CASSQVTGSSGANVLTF,TGCGCCAGCAGCCAAGTGACAGGGTCCTCTGGGGCCAACGTCCTGACTTTC,TRBV4-3,.,TRBJ2-6,TRBD1
CASSEARDRKKLQETQYF,TGCGCCAGCAGTGAGGCCCGGGACAGAAAAAAGCTCCAAGAGACCCAGTACTTC,TRBV10-1,.,TRBJ2-5,TRBD1
CASSDGLGSNQPQHF,TGTGCCAGCAGTGATGGGCTGGGAAGCAATCAGCCCCAGCATTTT,TRBV2,.,TRBJ1-5,.
CASTAGQREKLFF,TGTGCCAGTACGGCGGGACAGAGGGAAAAACTGTTTTTT,TRBV19,.,TRBJ1-4,TRBD1
CASSYVDILYGYTF,TGTGCCAGCAGTTACGTGGACATACTCTATGGCTACACCTTC,TRBV6-2/TRBV6-3,.,TRBJ1-2,.
CARRRPGLAGGPPNRGTDTQYF,TGTGCCAGAAGAAGACCGGGACTAGCGGGAGGGCCACCTAACCGGGGTACAGATACGCAGTATTTT,TRBV16,.,TRBJ2-3,TRBD2
CASSIRDRDTQYF,TGTGCCAGTAGTATTAGGGACAGGGATACGCAGTATTTT,TRBV19,.,TRBJ2-3,TRBD1
CASSLDDRVGEKLFF,TGTGCCAGCTCCCTTGACGACAGGGTTGGAGAAAAACTGTTTTTT,TRBV18,once,TRBJ1-4,TRBD1
CASSLSAGGGYTGELFF,TGTGCCAGCAGTTTATCGGCGGGGGGAGGTTACACCGGGGAGCTGTTTTTT,TRBV27,once,TRBJ2-2,TRBD2
CASSRELTDTQYF,TGTGCCAGCAGCCGAGAGTTGACAGATACGCAGTATTTT,TRBV4-2,.,TRBJ2-3,.
CASSFPGPNTEAFF,TGTGCCAGTAGTTTCCCGGGCCCGAACACTGAAGCTTTCTTT,TRBV19,.,TRBJ1-1,.
CASSPRLDTQYF,TGTGCCAGCAGCCCGCGGTTAGATACGCAGTATTTT,TRBV9,.,TRBJ2-3,.
CASSIGPTPSGGPNEQFF,TGTGCCAGTAGTATAGGCCCAACCCCTTCGGGAGGGCCAAATGAGCAGTTCTTC,TRBV19,.,TRBJ2-1,TRBD2
CASGRLQGISPLHF,TGTGCCAGCGGCAGATTACAGGGGATATCACCCCTCCACTTT,TRBV27,few,TRBJ1-6,TRBD1
CASSLGTALNTDTQYF,TGTGCCAGCAGCTTAGGAACGGCTCTGAACACAGATACGCAGTATTTT,TRBV7-9,.,TRBJ2-3,.
CSVDPDRLNTEAFF,TGCAGCGTTGACCCCGACAGATTGAACACTGAAGCTTTCTTT,TRBV29-1,.,TRBJ1-1,.
CSVTPQGGVIKYF,TGCAGCGTCACTCCTCAGGGGGGCGTTATAAAGTACTTC,TRBV29-1,.,TRBJ2-7,.
CASSYGGGNYGYTF,TGTGCCAGCAGTTATGGGGGCGGGAACTATGGCTACACCTTC,TRBV6-6,.,TRBJ1-2,.
CASSLTGTVGYNEQFF,TGTGCCAGCAGTTTAACCGGCACAGTAGGGTACAATGAGCAGTTCTTC,TRBV27,.,TRBJ2-1,.
CSVVRLGAEQYF,TGCAGCGTTGTGAGACTCGGAGCCGAGCAGTACTTC,TRBV29-1,.,TRBJ2-7,.
CSVRGASTDTQYF,TGCAGCGTCCGGGGGGCTAGCACAGATACGCAGTATTTT,TRBV29-1,.,TRBJ2-3,.
CASSQDSRGTNEKLFF,TGTGCCAGCAGCCAAGACTCACGTGGGACTAATGAAAAACTGTTTTTT,TRBV3-1/TRBV3-2,.,TRBJ1-4,.
CASSTRPNTEAFF,TGTGCCAGCAGCACGCGACCGAACACTGAAGCTTTCTTT,TRBV9,.,TRBJ1-1,.
CASSVTGGNTIYF,TGTGCCAGCAGCGTGACGGGGGGAAACACCATATATTTT,TRBV6-5,.,TRBJ1-3,.
CASAQTTYEQYF,TGCGCCAGCGCCCAAACCACCTACGAGCAGTACTTC,TRBV5-1,.,TRBJ2-7,.
CASSVLPPDNLDEQYF,TGCGCCAGCAGCGTCCTGCCCCCGGACAACTTGGACGAGCAGTACTTC,TRBV5-1,.,TRBJ2-7,.
CASSQAIGVQEIQYF,TGTGCCAGCAGCCAGGCTATAGGGGTCCAAGAGATCCAGTACTTC,TRBV14,once,TRBJ2-5,.
CASSLFGQGELSGNTIYF,TGTGCCAGCAGCTTATTCGGGCAGGGCGAACTCTCTGGAAACACCATATATTTT,TRBV7-6,.,TRBJ1-3,.
CASRPQGSRSYNEQFF,TGTGCCAGCAGGCCCCAGGGCAGCCGCTCCTACAATGAGCAGTTCTTC,TRBV7-2,once,TRBJ2-1,.
CASTDSAWTGGGYGYTF,TGTGCCAGCACCGACTCGGCATGGACAGGGGGAGGCTATGGCTACACCTTC,TRBV19,.,TRBJ1-2,TRBD1
CASSYLRGVNTEAFF,TGTGCCAGCAGTTATCTCCGAGGAGTGAACACTGAAGCTTTCTTT,TRBV6-5,.,TRBJ1-1,.
CASSEWDKQYF,TGTGCCAGCAGTGAATGGGACAAGCAGTACTTC,TRBV25-1,few,TRBJ2-7,.
CASSLMTPYEQYF,TGTGCCAGCAGTTTAATGACTCCCTACGAGCAGTACTTC,TRBV12-3/TRBV12-4,.,TRBJ2-7,.
CASSRRRGGEKLFF,TGTGCCAGCAGCCGAAGGAGAGGTGGTGAAAAACTGTTTTTT,TRBV28,.,TRBJ1-4,.
CASRRTGEQYF,TGTGCCAGCAGGAGGACGGGCGAGCAGTACTTC,TRBV25-1,.,TRBJ2-7,.
CASSLEYRNTEAFF,TGTGCCAGCAGCTTGGAGTATAGGAACACTGAAGCTTTCTTT,TRBV5-4,.,TRBJ1-1,.
CASSPDSGTQYF,TGTGCCAGCAGCCCAGATTCTGGGACGCAGTATTTT,TRBV6-5,.,TRBJ2-3,.
CASNQGRQSNEKLFF,TGTGCCAGCAACCAGGGGAGGCAGTCTAATGAAAAACTGTTTTTT,TRBV2,.,TRBJ1-4,.
CASSLSVNEKLFF,TGTGCCAGCAGCTTATCGGTTAATGAAAAACTGTTTTTT,TRBV11-2,.,TRBJ1-4,.
CATAGTLGQETQYF,TGTGCCACCGCCGGGACACTGGGTCAAGAGACCCAGTACTTC,TRBV2,.,TRBJ2-5,.
CATSGQGGTDTQYF,TGTGCCACCAGCGGACAGGGCGGCACAGATACGCAGTATTTT,TRBV24-1,.,TRBJ2-3,TRBD1
CASSSDRGGETQYF,TGTGCCAGCAGCTCGGACAGGGGGGGGGAGACCCAGTACTTC,TRBV7-2,.,TRBJ2-5,TRBD1
CASSPLEGADYGYTF,TGTGCCAGCTCACCCCTCGAGGGGGCGGACTATGGCTACACCTTC,TRBV18,once,TRBJ1-2,TRBD1
CASSAGSQPQHF,TGTGCCAGTAGTGCGGGGAGTCAGCCCCAGCATTTT,TRBV19,.,TRBJ1-5,.
CASSLYTGTNQETQYF,TGTGCCAGCAGTCTATACACCGGGACAAACCAAGAGACCCAGTACTTC,TRBV6-2/TRBV6-3,.,TRBJ2-5,.
CASRDSPYEQYF,TGTGCCAGTCGGGACAGCCCCTACGAGCAGTACTTC,TRBV28,.,TRBJ2-7,TRBD1